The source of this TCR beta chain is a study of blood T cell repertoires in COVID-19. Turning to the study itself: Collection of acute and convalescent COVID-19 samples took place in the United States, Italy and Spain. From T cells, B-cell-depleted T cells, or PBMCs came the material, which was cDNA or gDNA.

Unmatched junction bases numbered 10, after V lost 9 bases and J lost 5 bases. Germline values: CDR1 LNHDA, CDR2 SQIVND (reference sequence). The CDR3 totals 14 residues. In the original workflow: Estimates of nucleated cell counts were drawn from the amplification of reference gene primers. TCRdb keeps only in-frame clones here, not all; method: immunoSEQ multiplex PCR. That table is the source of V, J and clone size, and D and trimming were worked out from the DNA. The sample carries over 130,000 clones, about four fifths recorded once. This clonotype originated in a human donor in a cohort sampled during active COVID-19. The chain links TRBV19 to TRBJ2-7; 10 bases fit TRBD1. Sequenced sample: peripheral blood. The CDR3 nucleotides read TGTGCCAGAAGCAGGACAGGGGGAAAAGACGAGCAGTACTTC. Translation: CARSRTGGKDEQYF.